This T cell receptor beta chain came from a study of post-analysis software for immune sequencing data (dated by TCRdb to the mid-2010s). About the full investigation: Recorded disease courses included relapsing-remitting, secondary progressive and progressive-relapsing multiple sclerosis, with some patients lacking subtype annotation. The patient repertoires were set against eleven to twelve previously published healthy control repertoires from donors whose ages ranged from roughly 6 to 26 years. A subset of samples was prepared in parallel using single-end sample barcoding, then pooled and co-amplified after Illumina adapter ligation.

On this clonotype itself: Its antigen is currently not known. Per-base quality was not reported, and no clone a single base away is much larger than it.

To demonstrate the VDJtools post-analysis software, the study profiled TCR beta repertoires from the peripheral blood of about 13 young patients with multiple sclerosis. The multiple sclerosis patients were children and adolescents ranging in age from roughly 6 to 16 years. Library prep was done by PCR. Sequencing instrument: Illumina HiSeq 2500. Unique molecular identifiers were incorporated into TCR beta cDNA libraries to reduce PCR and sequencing biases. Approximately 500,000 cDNA molecules were obtained for every 1 to 10 million input T cells, so each molecule roughly corresponded to one T cell. Patient libraries were prepared and sequenced with the same protocol used for the earlier healthy control dataset. Samples belonging to the same batch were prepared together, multiplexed and sequenced on a shared HiSeq lane. The study's processing was this. Raw barcoded reads were processed with MIGEC, discarding single-read molecular identifier groups before consensus assembly and CDR3 extraction. Clonotype tables were post-analysed with VDJtools, normalizing diversity by down-sampling all datasets to the smallest sample size. In repertoire overlap clustering, CDR3 amino acid sequences, but not nucleotide sequences, were matched to correct batch-related cross-sample contamination. TCRdb reanalyzed the raw reads on its own, using fastp at Q25 for trimming and MiXCR for clone calling, and kept in-frame beta chains. Each CDR3 protein gets just one entry, which takes the most common genes and DNA from the rows behind it. TCRdb, not the original authors, processed these V and J calls. Counted in this sample were hundreds of thousands of distinct CDR3 sequences; under 70% of them appeared once. The ten largest make up approximately 4.3% of the sample.

The study at large found these results: Direct clustering with F measure revealed strong co-clustering of samples prepared in the same batch, which led to a batch-effect correction. The control group was slightly older than the multiple sclerosis patient group. Compared with controls, multiple sclerosis patients had significantly lower normalized Chao1 diversity, a finding suggesting substantial peripheral T-cell clonal expansion. Significantly higher frequencies in patients than in controls were found for several TRBV segments, including TRBV5-6, TRBV5-1 and TRBV20-1.

The CDR3 measures 14 amino acids from cysteine to phenylalanine. The sequence is cut down to CDR3 DNA, 42 bases in frame from base 1. V was cut back by 1 base and J by 9 bases, leaving a gap of 13 bases between them. In the germline V gene, CDR1 corresponds to SGHVS and CDR2 to FNYEAQ. The source material was blood. This clonotype was sampled from a girl aged 5 to 17 with multiple sclerosis. The chain couples TRBV7-6 to TRBJ2-1; TRBD2 is a weak D gene call, 7 bases matching. The CDR3 region has the sequence CASSLGAGEGEQFF. The nucleotides read TGTGCCAGCAGCTTAGGGGCAGGGGAGGGTGAGCAGTTCTTC. The reference TRBV7-6 and TRBJ2-1 proteins fill in what lies around the CDR3, so the full variable domain reads GAGVSQSPRYKVTKRGQDVALRCDPISGHVSLYWYRQALGQGPEFLTYFNYEAQQDKSGLPNDRFSAERPEGSISTLTIQRTEQRDSAMYRCASSLGAGEGEQFFGPGTRLTVL.